These T cell receptor beta chains were read from a single sample in a study of CD8+CD57+ T cells in acquired aplastic anemia. A single record per CDR3 protein comes from TCRdb applying MiXCR to the reads. Of 150,000 to 200,000 distinct CDR3 sequences listed, nearly 50% are singletons. The sample comprised sorted CD4+, CD8+, or CD8+CD57+ T cells (not recorded which) from PBMCs. The source of these receptors is a human donor with aplastic anemia. The CDR3 runs from the conserved cysteine through the conserved F or W. The D gene is left open where the match is weak. A row's size may be missing; if present it is once, few, many or a size class.

CDR3 DNA	CDR3 protein	J gene	clone size	V gene	D gene
TGTGCCAGCTCACCATGGGTGCTGACAGGCGGGGATGAGCAGTTCTTC	CASSPWVLTGGDEQFF	TRBJ2-1	.	TRBV2	.
TGCAGCGTTGAGAGGACAGGCCAATTTGAGCAGTTCTTC	CSVERTGQFEQFF	TRBJ2-1	.	TRBV29-1	TRBD1
TGTGCCATCAGTGAGGGGGCCTTACGGGGTAATGAGCAGTTCTTC	CAISEGALRGNEQFF	TRBJ2-1	.	TRBV10-3	.
TGTGCCAGCAGCTTAAAGACGACAGCTTACTATGGCTACACCTTC	CASSLKTTAYYGYTF	TRBJ1-2	many	TRBV2	.
TGTGCCAGCAGCGTACGTGGGGCTAGCGTGTCAGATACGCAGTATTTT	CASSVRGASVSDTQYF	TRBJ2-3	.	TRBV9	.
TGTGCCAGCAGCACTCGGGACAGCACAGATACGCAGTATTTT	CASSTRDSTDTQYF	TRBJ2-3	few	TRBV11-2	.
TGTGCCAGCAGGCTAGCGGGGGGGACAACCTACGAGCAGTACTTC	CASRLAGGTTYEQYF	TRBJ2-7	.	TRBV2	TRBD2
TGTGCCAGCAGTCCCCAAGGGGGAGGTGAAGCTTTCTTT	CASSPQGGGEAFF	TRBJ1-1	many	TRBV6-4	.
TGCAGCGTCGCGGACAGCCCCGATGGGGCCAACGTCCTGACTTTC	CSVADSPDGANVLTF	TRBJ2-6	.	TRBV29-1	.
TGCAGCGTTGTGGGGGAGCGCACTGAAGCTTTCTTT	CSVVGERTEAFF	TRBJ1-1	few	TRBV29-1	.
TGTGCCAGCAGCGCCTCCCCCGGGTGGCCCCAGCATTTT	CASSASPGWPQHF	TRBJ1-5	.	TRBV7-6	.
TGTGCCAGCAGTCAGGCAGGGGGCTTGGGAGAGCAGTACTTC	CASSQAGGLGEQYF	TRBJ2-7	.	TRBV12-3/TRBV12-4	TRBD1
TGCAGTGCTCCTGAAGTAGGAACTACGACGAACACCGGGGAGCTGTTTTTT	CSAPEVGTTTNTGELFF	TRBJ2-2	many	TRBV20-1	.
TGTGCCAGCAGTGAAGATCCACCTACCAGCAATCAGCCCCAGCATTTT	CASSEDPPTSNQPQHF	TRBJ1-5	.	TRBV2	.
TGTGCCAGCAGCTTAGCGCAAGGGGGCCGGCAAGAGACCCAGTACTTC	CASSLAQGGRQETQYF	TRBJ2-5	many	TRBV7-9	TRBD1
TGTGCCAGCGGAAAAGGTCGGGGGGACACTGAAGCTTTCTTT	CASGKGRGDTEAFF	TRBJ1-1	.	TRBV2	.
TGTGCCAGCAGTTTTTGGGACAATCAGCCCCAGCATTTT	CASSFWDNQPQHF	TRBJ1-5	many	TRBV12-3/TRBV12-4	.
TGTGCCAGCAGTTCTGGGACAGGGCAGGGCGAGCAGTACTTC	CASSSGTGQGEQYF	TRBJ2-7	.	TRBV9	TRBD1
TGTGCCATAAAGGGGCCCTTCGGGTACGACGGTAGCACAGATACGCAGTATTTT	CAIKGPFGYDGSTDTQYF	TRBJ2-3	many	TRBV10-3	.
TGTGCCAGCAGCCTACAGGATAGTAATTCACCCCTCCACTTT	CASSLQDSNSPLHF	TRBJ1-6	many	TRBV6-1	.
TGTGCCAGCAGGGAGGACAGTGCTTCCTATGGCTACACCTTC	CASREDSASYGYTF	TRBJ1-2	.	TRBV2	.
TGTGCCAGCAGCGCCGGTGCGGAGGATACGCAGTATTTT	CASSAGAEDTQYF	TRBJ2-3	.	TRBV9	.
TGTGCCAGCAGTTACTGGCGGGGGGGCCGGAACATTCAGTACTTC	CASSYWRGGRNIQYF	TRBJ2-4	few	TRBV6-5	TRBD2
TGCAGCGTTTCTGTGTCGGGGTTCAACACTGAAGCTTTCTTT	CSVSVSGFNTEAFF	TRBJ1-1	many	TRBV29-1	.
TGCGCCAGCCGCAGCGGGGGGGCCTCCCGGGAGCTGTTTTTT	CASRSGGASRELFF	TRBJ2-2	.	TRBV5-1	TRBD2
TGTGCCAGTAGTATAGGTGGCTCTGGGGCCAACGTCCTGACTTTC	CASSIGGSGANVLTF	TRBJ2-6	.	TRBV19	.
TGTGCCAGCAGCTTAAGCTCCTACAATGAGCAGTTCTTC	CASSLSSYNEQFF	TRBJ2-1	many	TRBV7-6	.
TGTGCCACCAGCAGTGGGACAACTGGAAACACCATATATTTT	CATSSGTTGNTIYF	TRBJ1-3	.	TRBV15	.
TGCAGTGCCCAGGGTTCAACTAATGAAAAACTGTTTTTT	CSAQGSTNEKLFF	TRBJ1-4	.	TRBV20-1	.
TGTGCCAGCAGTGTGGGCAGGGACTATGGCTACACCTTC	CASSVGRDYGYTF	TRBJ1-2	.	TRBV25-1	.
TGTGCCAGCAGCTTCCTCGGGGGCGAGCAGTACTTC	CASSFLGGEQYF	TRBJ2-7	once	TRBV7-9	.
TGTGCCAGCAGCGTACGTCCGGGACTAGCGGACAGAGCGGGGGAGCAGTACTTC	CASSVRPGLADRAGEQYF	TRBJ2-7	.	TRBV9	TRBD2
TGTGCCATCAGGGGACAGAACCTCATGAACACTGAAGCTTTCTTT	CAIRGQNLMNTEAFF	TRBJ1-1	.	TRBV10-3	TRBD1
TGCGCCAGCAGTGAATTCGAGTACGAGCAGTTCTTC	CASSEFEYEQFF	TRBJ2-1	.	TRBV10-2	.
TGTGCCAGCAGTGATAATGGTGGGTGGGACTCACCCCTCCACTTT	CASSDNGGWDSPLHF	TRBJ1-6	.	TRBV25-1	.
TGTGCTACTCTAGCGGGGGGCCAAGAGACCCAGTACTTC	CATLAGGQETQYF	TRBJ2-5	.	TRBV5-4	TRBD2
TGTGCCAGCAGTGACGGCCCCGGGGGTCAGTACTTC	CASSDGPGGQYF	TRBJ2-5	.	TRBV2	.
TGTGCCAGCAGCTTAGTTCCGCTATCCTACGAGCAGTACTTC	CASSLVPLSYEQYF	TRBJ2-7	.	TRBV7-6	.
TGTGCCAGCAAGGTCATCCAGTACTTC	CASKVIQYF	TRBJ2-5	once	TRBV2	.
TGTGCCAGCAGCTTAACAGGGCTTTCACCCCTCCACTTT	CASSLTGLSPLHF	TRBJ1-6	.	TRBV11-2	.
TGTGCCAGCAGTGATACTGGAGCCCTGACCTTC	CASSDTGALTF	TRBJ2-5	.	TRBV2	.
TGTGCCATCAGAGGGGACCCCAACACTGAAGCTTTCTTT	CAIRGDPNTEAFF	TRBJ1-1	.	TRBV10-3	.
TGTGCCAGCAGCAGTGGCGGGAGGGAGCAGTACTTC	CASSSGGREQYF	TRBJ2-7	.	TRBV9	TRBD2
TGTGCCAGCAGGTCGGGATACCCCGAGCAGTACTTC	CASRSGYPEQYF	TRBJ2-7	.	TRBV2	.
TGTGCCACCAGTGATGCAGCGGGAGGGCACGCAGATACGCAGTATTTT	CATSDAAGGHADTQYF	TRBJ2-3	.	TRBV24-1	TRBD2
TGTGCCAGCAGCTTAAGGGGTGAACTGAACACTGAAGCTTTCTTT	CASSLRGELNTEAFF	TRBJ1-1	.	TRBV7-3	.
TGTGCCAGCAGCCGTGGGAGTACTGGGGCCAACGTCCTGACTTTC	CASSRGSTGANVLTF	TRBJ2-6	many	TRBV5-8	.
TGTGCCAGCAGTGAAGTTCGGAGGGCAGGTGGGGCCAACGTCCTGACTTTC	CASSEVRRAGGANVLTF	TRBJ2-6	.	TRBV6-1	.
TGCGCCAGCAGCCCCGGTCGGACCCAAGAGACCCAGTACTTC	CASSPGRTQETQYF	TRBJ2-5	.	TRBV4-1	.
TGTGCCACCAGTGATCGGACTAGCGGGGCCAACGAGCAGTACTTC	CATSDRTSGANEQYF	TRBJ2-7	.	TRBV24-1	TRBD2
TGTGCCAGCAGTTCCTCTCGGGCCGAGCAGTACTTC	CASSSSRAEQYF	TRBJ2-7	many	TRBV12-3/TRBV12-4	.
TGTGCCAGCAGCTTAAGGAAGGAGGACGGCTACACCTTC	CASSLRKEDGYTF	TRBJ1-2	many	TRBV7-9	.